This TCR beta chain was retrieved from a study of T cell responses to AZD1222 COVID-19 vaccine. Only in-frame clones appear in the TCRdb table, and some are missing; sequencing was by immunoSEQ multiplex PCR. The profile shows approximately 85,000 clones, approximately 86% of them singletons. The source was peripheral blood, collected on day 0 of AZD1222 vaccination. The sequence was obtained from an adult in good health.

For the CDR3, the DNA is TGTGCCAGCAGCATCCAGTACGGGACTACTGAAGCTTTCTTT. Translation gives CASSIQYGTTEAFF. J is TRBJ1-1 and V is TRBV11-2, with D tentatively TRBD1 (5 bases). Trimming took off 5 bases at V and 5 bases at J, with 15 bases between the two ends. This CDR3 comprises 14 residues. Germline values: CDR1 SGHAT, CDR2 FQNNGV.